This T cell receptor beta chain was recovered during a study of cytomegalovirus exposure and HLA in healthy donors. General observations from the study: The productive fraction for most TCR beta V segments was about 87% or about 30% in an earlier analysis.

The CDR3 consists of 12 residues. Germline V lookup: CDR1 SGHDN, CDR2 FVKESK. Trimming removed 4 bases at V and 1 base at J, with 4 bases between. The PCR was carried out with 60 Vbeta primers and 13 Jbeta primers. The assay was immunoSEQ multiplex PCR, and TCRdb's table has in-frame clones only and misses some. The repertoire has about 98,000 clones, 55% to 80% of them found once; the top ten carry 4.5% to 5%. As to this clone: The target antigen is unknown.

This receptor was obtained from a human donor in good health. Sequencing was carried out using PBMCs. This chain joins TRBV14 and TRBJ1-2; D unclear. The CDR3 here is CASSLLNYGYTF. In nucleotides, the CDR3 is TGTGCCAGCAGCCTCCTTAACTATGGCTACACCTTC.